The next 28 T cell receptor beta chains were all read from a single sample in a study of T-cell reconstitution after alpha-beta-depleted transplantation in children. Construction of the TCRbeta library involved unique molecular identifiers. TCRdb itself ran the PCR reads through MiXCR, one entry per CDR3 protein. Here the sample spans 500,000 to 650,000 distinct CDR3 sequences, about an eighth being singletons. The specimen comprised PBMCs, mostly from graft donor cells, sampled 180 days after TCRalphabeta/CD19-depleted stem cell transplant. These receptors were collected from a female patient aged 2 to 10 who had a stem cell transplant for aplastic anemia, so the T cells may come from the graft donor.

This clonotype has a count of ten or more. The chain is built from TRBV12-3 or TRBV12-4 and TRBJ2-2; no reliable D call. V was pared by 1 base and J by 6 bases, with 6 bases between. The CDR3 is 13 amino acids. The CDR3 protein is CASSLVLAGELFF. The CDR3 nucleotides are TGTGCCAGCAGTTTAGTGCTGGCCGGGGAGCTGTTTTTT.

This clonotype showed up just a few times. The chain has TRBV4-1 and TRBJ1-5; 10 nucleotides align to TRBD1. CDR1 is MGHRA, CDR2 YSYEKL, per germline. The CDR3 has 21 residues. V dropped 4 bases and J dropped 0; count of bases not matched to a gene: 18. Here the CDR3 reads CASSPKEGDRGRLYSNQPQHF. In DNA, the CDR3 is TGCGCCAGCAGCCCAAAGGAGGGGGACAGGGGCCGGCTTTATAGCAATCAGCCCCAGCATTTT.

The sample holds a few counts of this clonotype. The chain employs TRBV24-1 and TRBJ2-1, with D perhaps matching TRBD2 (6 bases). CDR1 is KGHDR and CDR2 is SFDVKD in the germline V gene. Between the trimmed V and J ends, which lost 2 bases and 2 bases, there was a span of 9 bases. This CDR3 has 15 residues. CDR3 sequence: CATSDSAGPYNEQFF. The CDR3 nucleotides are TGTGCCACCAGTGATTCCGCGGGACCCTACAATGAGCAGTTCTTC.

The chain recombines TRBV27 with TRBJ1-1; D is possibly TRBD1 (6 bases). CDR3 length equals 16 residues. The V end was cut by 5 bases, the J end by 0 bases, with 16 bases between. Germline loops: CDR1 MNHEY, CDR2 SMNVEV (reference sequence). CDR3 residues: CASSNAYRGMNTEAFF. CDR3 DNA: TGTGCCAGCAGTAACGCCTATAGGGGGATGAACACTGAAGCTTTCTTT.

This clonotype appeared a few times. The chain links TRBV6-1 to TRBJ2-3, with 8 nucleotides matching TRBD2. V gave up 1 base and J gave up 1 base; unmatched junction bases: 7. The CDR3 loop spans 17 amino acids. Looked up from germline, CDR1 is MNHNS and CDR2 is SASEGT. DNA for the CDR3: TGTGCCAGCAGTGAAGTGAAGGGCGGGAGGCGCACAGATACGCAGTATTTT. This translates into CASSEVKGGRRTDTQYF.

The chain couples TRBV18 to TRBJ2-3; TRBD2 matches 7 bases. Per the germline V gene, CDR1 is KGHSH and CDR2 is LQKENI. Trimming cost V 0 bases and J 6 bases; bases outside gene matches: 9. The CDR3 totals 16 residues. CDR3 in amino acids: CASSPPGGSSRDTQYF. Here the CDR3 DNA reads TGTGCCAGCTCACCACCCGGCGGGAGCTCCAGGGATACGCAGTATTTT.

This clonotype was detected many times. The CDR3 DNA is TGCGCCAGCAGCTCGAGTTGGACAGCAAGCACCGGGGAGCTGTTTTTT. Translated: CASSSSWTASTGELFF. This chain connects TRBV5-1 to TRBJ2-2; possible D gene TRBD1, 6 bases. The CDR3 is made up of 16 amino acids. The germline V and J ends were trimmed by 3 bases and 4 bases, with 16 bases remaining between them. Germline CDR1 is SGHRS and CDR2 is YFSETQ.

The V and J genes are TRBV14 and TRBJ2-2, with 7 positions matching TRBD1. The CDR3 extends over 14 amino acids. The V gene's germline CDR1 is SGHDN and CDR2 FVKESK. V lost 4 bases and J lost 5; bases outside the gene matches: 4. In nucleotides, the CDR3 is TGTGCCAGCAGCCCGGGACAGCCGACCGGGGAGCTGTTTTTT. It specifies CASSPGQPTGELFF.

There are a few counts of this clonotype. The V gene is TRBV11-1, the J gene TRBJ1-5; a weak D match, TRBD1 (5 bases). Looked up from germline, CDR1 is SGHAT and CDR2 is FQDESV (reference sequence). This CDR3 has 20 amino acids. V was trimmed by 1 base and J by 2 bases, leaving 24 bases between them. The DNA of the CDR3 is TGTGCCAGCAGCTTAGAGACAGCGAAGAATAAAATCCGTGGCAATCAGCCCCAGCATTTT. Translating it yields CASSLETAKNKIRGNQPQHF.

By its share, this clonotype is medium-sized (0.01 to 0.1%). CDR3 residues: CASSGGTGTADTQYF. The CDR3, as DNA: TGTGCCAGCAGCGGCGGGACAGGGACGGCAGATACGCAGTATTTT. The rearrangement uses TRBV9 and TRBJ2-3, with TRBD1 identical over 9 bases. CDR3 length: 15 amino acids. Trimming at V came to 3 bases and at J to 4 bases, leaving 6 bases not matched to a gene. Per the germline V gene, CDR1 is SGDLS and CDR2 is YYNGEE.

The table lists this clonotype with many counts. This chain uses TRBV7-9 with TRBJ2-1; D is unclear. Looked up from germline, CDR1 is SEHNR and CDR2 is FQNEAQ (reference sequence). The ends were cut back, 1 base at V and 3 bases at J, with 4 bases in the middle. This CDR3 region has 13 residues. This chain's CDR3 is CASSLELYNEQFF. CDR3 DNA sequence: TGTGCCAGCAGCTTAGAACTCTACAATGAGCAGTTCTTC.

This clonotype appeared a few times. The rearrangement links TRBV19 to TRBJ1-1, with D unclear. CDR3 length: 18 residues. Trimming left V 0 bases short and J 0 bases short, with 17 bases between. Germline lookup yields CDR1 LNHDA and CDR2 SQIVND (reference sequence). The CDR3 is CASSIDWLRREMNTEAFF. CDR3 DNA: TGTGCCAGTAGTATAGATTGGTTACGAAGGGAGATGAACACTGAAGCTTTCTTT.

This clonotype was counted only a few times. V and J are TRBV7-9 and TRBJ2-2; maybe TRBD1 (8 bases). There are 17 residues in the CDR3. Germline-derived CDR1 and CDR2 are SEHNR and FQNEAQ (reference sequence). The V end was cut by 5 bases, the J end by 3 bases, with 19 bases between. CDR3 sequence: CASSPENRGGYTGELFF. For the CDR3, the DNA is TGTGCCAGCAGCCCCGAAAACAGGGGGGGATACACCGGGGAGCTGTTTTTT.

The sample holds a few counts of this clonotype. The V call is TRBV5-1, the J call TRBJ2-1; unclear D gene. The CDR3 extends over 12 amino acids. Per the germline V gene, CDR1 is SGHRS and CDR2 is YFSETQ. V gave up 4 bases and J gave up 4 bases, with 6 bases separating them. CDR3 sequence: CASSAAYNEQFF. Written as DNA, the CDR3 is TGCGCCAGCAGCGCAGCATACAATGAGCAGTTCTTC.

This clonotype was recorded at least ten times. The J gene is TRBJ1-1, the V gene TRBV20-1; 7 bases are shared with TRBD1. V was pared by 5 bases and J by 0 bases, with 3 bases of the junction left unmatched. The CDR3 runs to 13 residues. Germline CDR1 is DFQATT and CDR2 is SNEGSKA (reference sequence). CDR3 loop: CSAWDSLNTEAFF. In DNA, the CDR3 is TGCAGTGCTTGGGACAGTCTGAACACTGAAGCTTTCTTT.

This clonotype has only a few counts. The chain has TRBV18 and TRBJ2-3, with TRBD2 matching 15 bases. With V trimmed by 3 bases and J by 6 bases, 7 bases remained unmatched. Germline V lookup: CDR1 KGHSH, CDR2 LQKENI. CDR3 length: 17 amino acids. The CDR3 region has the DNA TGTGCCAGCTCACCGACGGGACTAGCGGGAGGAACTGATACGCAGTATTTT. Translation gives CASSPTGLAGGTDTQYF.

The chain has TRBV15 and TRBJ2-1, with 10 bases identical to TRBD1. CDR3 length: 17 amino acids. V lost 3 bases, J lost 5 bases, and 10 bases stayed unmatched. Germline-derived CDR1 and CDR2 are LNHNV and YYDKDF (reference sequence). This CDR3 is CATSSHPGTGVDNEQFF. CDR3 nucleotides: TGTGCCACCAGCAGCCACCCGGGGACAGGGGTCGACAATGAGCAGTTCTTC.

The sample holds a few counts of this clonotype. The V call is TRBV28, the J call TRBJ2-2; D call uncertain. Trimming shortened V by 10 bases and J by 0 bases, and 6 bases separated the two germline ends. The length of the CDR3 is 12 residues. Germline V lookup: CDR1 MDHEN, CDR2 SYDVKM. The CDR3 coding sequence is TGTGCCACCGAGCCGAACACCGGGGAGCTGTTTTTT. Translating it yields CATEPNTGELFF.

The rearrangement uses TRBV12-3 or TRBV12-4 and TRBJ1-2; 8 bases map to TRBD1. This CDR3 has 14 amino acids. V lost 6 bases and J lost 4; bases outside the gene matches: 7. The CDR3 loop is CASRTQGELYGYTF. In DNA, the CDR3 is TGTGCCAGCAGAACACAGGGGGAGCTCTATGGCTACACCTTC.

This rearrangement joins TRBV29-1 to TRBJ2-3, with 12 bases matching TRBD1. With V trimmed by 7 bases and J by 5 bases, 1 base remained unmatched. The CDR3 runs 12 residues. In germline, CDR1 is SQVTM, CDR2 ANQGSEA. The CDR3 sequence: CSGDRGRDTQYF. CDR3 bases: TGCAGCGGGGACAGGGGGCGAGATACGCAGTATTTT.

This clonotype has more than one count but fewer than ten. The rearrangement links TRBV18 to TRBJ2-7, with a weak D call TRBD1 (5 bases). CDR1 KGHSH and CDR2 LQKENI come from the germline V gene. Trimming took 2 bases from V and 6 from J, leaving 14 bases between them. The CDR3 is made up of 14 amino acids. The CDR3 is CASSPAGQWGEQYV. CDR3 coding DNA: TGTGCCAGCTCACCAGCAGGGCAGTGGGGCGAGCAGTACGTC.

This clonotype was found a few times. This sequence joins TRBV6-2 or TRBV6-3 and TRBJ2-1; D gene ambiguous. The CDR3 is 17 residues long. Per the germline V gene, CDR1 is MNHEY and CDR2 is SVGEGT. The ends were cut back, 3 bases at V and 0 bases at J, with 15 bases in the middle. Here the CDR3 DNA reads TGTGCCAGCAGTTATTCCTACTCTGAGAGCTCCTACAATGAGCAGTTCTTC. It yields the protein CASSYSYSESSYNEQFF.

This clonotype was seen only a few times. The chain has TRBV6-2 or TRBV6-3 and TRBJ1-4, with TRBD1 matching over 7 bases. This CDR3 region has 14 residues. V lost 5 bases and J lost 6; bases outside the gene matches: 6. Germline V CDR1 and CDR2: MNHEY, SVGEGT. CDR3 sequence reads: CASSLQGRHEKLFF. The CDR3, as DNA: TGTGCCAGCAGTCTACAGGGGCGACATGAAAAACTGTTTTTT.

The chain links TRBV11-2 to TRBJ1-1; possible D gene TRBD1, 5 bases. Looked up from germline, CDR1 is SGHAT and CDR2 is FQNNGV. Trimming left V 4 bases short and J 4 bases short, with 10 bases between. CDR3 length: 13 residues. The CDR3 coding sequence is TGTGCCAGCAGCTATACGGGGGTCACTGAAGCTTTCTTT. This codes for CASSYTGVTEAFF.

This clonotype came up a few times. The chain uses TRBV6-2 or TRBV6-3 and TRBJ2-5; 8 bases agree with TRBD1. V lost 6 bases to trimming and J lost 4 bases; unmatched junction nucleotides: 4. The CDR3 loop spans 13 amino acids. Germline CDR1 reads MNHEY; CDR2 reads SVGEGT. This chain's CDR3 is CASRIQGGETQYF. CDR3 DNA: TGTGCCAGCAGGATACAGGGGGGAGAGACCCAGTACTTC.

The gene calls are TRBV4-3 and TRBJ2-3; 7 nucleotides line up with TRBD1. Germline CDR1 LGHNA, CDR2 YSLEER. The CDR3 covers 16 residues. Germline trimming cut 4 bases from V and 0 bases from J; bases unmatched to any gene: 7. The CDR3 sequence is CASSRWDRSSTDTQYF. In DNA, the CDR3 is TGCGCCAGCAGCCGATGGGACAGATCTAGCACAGATACGCAGTATTTT.

This chain uses TRBV4-1 with TRBJ2-1; no firm D call. V was shortened by 1 base and J by 0 bases, with 25 bases between the two germline ends. Looked up from germline, CDR1 is MGHRA and CDR2 is YSYEKL. This CDR3 region has 21 residues. CDR3 loop: CASSQVLFRVPIPNSYNEQFF. In DNA form, the CDR3 reads TGCGCCAGCAGCCAAGTTCTCTTTAGGGTGCCGATCCCGAACTCCTACAATGAGCAGTTCTTC.

This clonotype was detected only a few times. The chain links TRBV4-3 to TRBJ2-1, with D maybe TRBD2 (6 bases). V was clipped by 4 bases and J by 5 bases, with 12 bases between them. The CDR3 covers 14 residues. Germline V gene data show CDR1 as LGHNA and CDR2 as YSLEER. Here the CDR3 reads CASSRTWGDNEQFF. The CDR3 coding sequence is TGCGCCAGCAGCCGGACATGGGGGGACAATGAGCAGTTCTTC.